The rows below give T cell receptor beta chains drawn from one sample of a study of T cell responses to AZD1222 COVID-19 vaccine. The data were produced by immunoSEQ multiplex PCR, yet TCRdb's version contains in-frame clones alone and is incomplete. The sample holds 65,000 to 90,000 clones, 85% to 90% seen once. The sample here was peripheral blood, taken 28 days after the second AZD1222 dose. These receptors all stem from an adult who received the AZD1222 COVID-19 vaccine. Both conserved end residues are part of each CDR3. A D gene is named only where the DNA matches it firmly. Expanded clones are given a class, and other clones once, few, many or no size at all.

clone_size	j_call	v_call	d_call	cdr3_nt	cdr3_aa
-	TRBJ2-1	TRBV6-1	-	TGTGCCAGCAGTGAAGTGGAGAATGAGCAGTTCTTC	CASSEVENEQFF
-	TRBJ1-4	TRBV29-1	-	TGCAGCGCCAGGGACCAGGGCGAGCAGTTTTTT	CSARDQGEQFF
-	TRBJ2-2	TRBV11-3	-	TGTGCCAGCACAAGGCGGACGAACACCGGGGAGCTGTTTTTT	CASTRRTNTGELFF
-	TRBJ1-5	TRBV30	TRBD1	TGTGCCTGGAGTCCAATACAGGGGGCCAATCAGCCCCAGCATTTT	CAWSPIQGANQPQHF
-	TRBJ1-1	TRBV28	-	TGTGCCAGCAGTTCGGCAGTTACAAAAGCTTTCTTT	CASSSAVTKAFF
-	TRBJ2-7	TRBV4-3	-	TGCGCCAGCAGCCAAGATCTATCAGGGGCGACTGGGACCTACGAGCAGTACTTC	CASSQDLSGATGTYEQYF
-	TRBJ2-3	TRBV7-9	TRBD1	TGTGCCAGCATTAAGGGGGCGAGCACAGATACGCAGTATTTT	CASIKGASTDTQYF
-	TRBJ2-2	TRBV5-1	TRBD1	TGCGCCAGCAGCCGGACAGGGTTAAACACCGGGGAGCTGTTTTTT	CASSRTGLNTGELFF
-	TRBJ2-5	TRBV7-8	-	TGTGCCAGCAGCTCACAACGGGAGACCCAGTACTTC	CASSSQRETQYF
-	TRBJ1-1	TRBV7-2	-	TGTGCCAGCAGCTTAGGCAGACAGGTCACTGAAGCTTTCTTT	CASSLGRQVTEAFF
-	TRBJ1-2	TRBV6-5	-	TGTGCCAGCAGCCAGGGAGGTCTCGGCTACACCTTC	CASSQGGLGYTF
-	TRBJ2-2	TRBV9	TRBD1	TGTGCCAGCAGCGTAGGGACAGGGGGCGCTATGTATACCGGGGAGCTGTTTTTT	CASSVGTGGAMYTGELFF
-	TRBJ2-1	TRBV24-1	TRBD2	TGTGCCACCACCCGGGGGGGTGGTGGTGAGCAGTTCTTC	CATTRGGGGEQFF
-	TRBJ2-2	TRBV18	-	TGTGCCAGCTCACCCCCGGTAGGATCGAACACCGGGGAGCTGTTTTTT	CASSPPVGSNTGELFF
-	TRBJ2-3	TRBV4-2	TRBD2	TGTGCCAGCAGCCAAGATAATCCCCTAGAGACTAGCGGGGCCAGCACAGATACGCAGTATTTT	CASSQDNPLETSGASTDTQYF
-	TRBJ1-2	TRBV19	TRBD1	TGTGCCAGTAGTACCGACAGGGGGCACAACTATGGCTACACCTTC	CASSTDRGHNYGYTF
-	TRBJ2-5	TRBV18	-	TGTGCCAGCTCACCGCAAGAGACCCAGTACTTC	CASSPQETQYF
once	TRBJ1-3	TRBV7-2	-	TGTGCCAGCAGCCCGACCCCGAGAGGAAACACCATATATTTT	CASSPTPRGNTIYF
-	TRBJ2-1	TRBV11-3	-	TGTGCCAGCAGCCTAGATGGGGGACCGAATGAGCAGTTCTTC	CASSLDGGPNEQFF
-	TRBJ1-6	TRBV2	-	TGTGCCAGCAGTGGGGATTCACCCCTCCACTTT	CASSGDSPLHF
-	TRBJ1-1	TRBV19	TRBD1	TGTGCCAGTAGCCTCCGACAGGGGGCAGGGGGAGCTTTCTTT	CASSLRQGAGGAFF
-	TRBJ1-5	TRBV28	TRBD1	TGTGCCACAAACCGGGACAGGGTTACAACGACACAGCATTTT	CATNRDRVTTTQHF
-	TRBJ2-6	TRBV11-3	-	TGTGCCAGCGGCGAGGGATTTGGTGCCGGGGCCAACGTCCTGACTTTC	CASGEGFGAGANVLTF
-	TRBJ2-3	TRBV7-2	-	TGTGCCAGCAGCCCGTCGGTAGCGGAAGCAGATACGCAGTATTTT	CASSPSVAEADTQYF
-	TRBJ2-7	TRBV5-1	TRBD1	TGCGCCAGCAGCTTGGAAGGGACAGGGACTTACGAGCAGTACTTC	CASSLEGTGTYEQYF
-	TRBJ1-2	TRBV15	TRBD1	TGTGCCACCAGCAGAGACGGGACAGGGGTTGGCTACACCTTC	CATSRDGTGVGYTF
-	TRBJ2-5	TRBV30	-	TGTGCCTGGAGTGTACCCAGTTTGGTGGCCAGGGGTGGGACCCAGTACTTC	CAWSVPSLVARGGTQYF
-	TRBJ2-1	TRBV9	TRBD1	TGTGCCAGCAGCGTAGACCCACAGGGGGCGCAGGTGGTTGAGCAGTTCTTC	CASSVDPQGAQVVEQFF
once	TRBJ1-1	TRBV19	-	TGTGCCAGTAGTGCCTTAACAGGGCCGATAGCTTTCTTT	CASSALTGPIAFF
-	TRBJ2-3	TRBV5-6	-	TGTGCCAGCAGCTTGGGGCAGGGCCCCGATACGCAGTATTTT	CASSLGQGPDTQYF
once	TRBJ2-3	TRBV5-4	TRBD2	TGTGCCAGCAGCACCTTAGCGGGGACCTTCACAGATACGCAGTATTTT	CASSTLAGTFTDTQYF
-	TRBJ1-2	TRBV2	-	TGTGCCAGCAGTAAACCGGCCGGACAGACTAACTATGGCTACACCTTC	CASSKPAGQTNYGYTF
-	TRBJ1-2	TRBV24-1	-	TGTGCCACCAGTGATTTGGGGGGAGGGTTTGGGTCATATGGCTACACCTTC	CATSDLGGGFGSYGYTF
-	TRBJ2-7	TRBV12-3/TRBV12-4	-	TGTGCCAGCAGTTTATCCCCCCTGACGCAGCAGTACTTC	CASSLSPLTQQYF
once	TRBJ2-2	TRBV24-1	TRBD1	TGTGCCACCAGATCCGAGGGGGCACCGAACACCGGGGAGCTGTTTTTT	CATRSEGAPNTGELFF